Presented here are 20 T cell receptor beta chains from one specimen sequenced in a study of cytomegalovirus exposure and HLA in healthy donors. Use of 60 Vbeta and 13 Jbeta primers characterized the PCR. The method was immunoSEQ multiplex PCR; TCRdb's version includes in-frame clones alone and lacks a portion of them. The sample has more than 100,000 clones; around four fifths are singletons. The sample taken for sequencing was PBMCs. These TCRs come from a man aged 60 to 69 in good health and CMV-seropositive.

The sample holds one count of this clone. The chain links TRBV5-1 to TRBJ1-1, with D maybe TRBD1 (6 bases). Germline CDR1 is SGHRS and CDR2 is YFSETQ. Trimming removed 0 bases at V and 4 bases at J, with 16 bases between. The CDR3 is 16 amino acids. CDR3: CASSLGWQGLGTEAFF. CDR3 coding DNA: TGCGCCAGCAGCTTGGGTTGGCAGGGGCTGGGCACTGAAGCTTTCTTT.

This clone occurred a few times. The chain uses TRBV19 and TRBJ1-6, with 7 bases identical to TRBD1. CDR3 length equals 15 residues. The J segment lost 10 bases and the V segment lost 5 bases, leaving 11 bases of the junction unmatched. Germline V gene data show CDR1 as LNHDA and CDR2 as SQIVND (reference sequence). The DNA of the CDR3 is TGTGCCAGTAGTCCCGGGACAGCGGGTTCATCACCCCTCCACTTT. This translates into CASSPGTAGSSPLHF.

V is TRBV2 and J is TRBJ1-5; 7 nucleotides match TRBD1. J lost 3 bases, V lost 8 bases, and 1 base had no gene match. The CDR3 is 12 amino acids. CDR1 and CDR2 from the germline V gene are SNHLY and FYNNEI. CDR3 coding DNA: TGTGCCAGCGACAGGGTCAATCAGCCCCAGCATTTT. This translates into CASDRVNQPQHF. The variable domain in full, completed from reference TRBV2 and TRBJ1-5, reads EPEVTQTPSHQVTQMGQEVILRCVPISNHLYFYWYRQILGQKVEFLVSFYNNEISEKSEIFDDQFSVERPDGSNFTLKIRSTKLEDSAMYFCASDRVNQPQHFGDGTRLSIL.

The chain joins TRBV28 to TRBJ1-5; 7 bases map to TRBD1. The CDR3 is 14 amino acids. CDR1 MDHEN and CDR2 SYDVKM come from the germline V gene. The V gene end was trimmed by 6 bases and the J gene end by 7 bases; junction bases not matched to a gene: 9. Here the CDR3 reads CASRDRQGGQPQHF. CDR3 nucleotides: TGTGCCAGCAGAGATAGGCAGGGGGGACAGCCCCAGCATTTT.

This clone was counted a single time. This chain connects TRBV5-1 to TRBJ2-5, with 9 bases that match TRBD1. Trimming removed 4 bases from V and 5 bases from J; junction bases left unmatched: 6. The CDR3 sequence is 14 residues long. CDR1 is SGHRS, CDR2 YFSETQ, per germline. As DNA, the CDR3 is TGCGCCAGCAGCCGGGACAGGGTGGGGGAGACCCAGTACTTC. This sequence encodes CASSRDRVGETQYF.

A note on this clone: Other DNA sequences from this sample encode an identical CDR3 as well. The J gene is TRBJ1-1, the V gene TRBV2; D is perhaps TRBD1 (5 bases). The CDR3 is made up of 13 amino acids. From germline, CDR1 is SNHLY and CDR2 FYNNEI. The V end lost 6 bases, the J end lost 2 bases, and 10 bases lay between the germline ends. CDR3: CASRGQGNTEAFF. CDR3 nucleotide sequence: TGTGCCAGCAGGGGTCAGGGAAACACTGAAGCTTTCTTT.

The chain carries TRBV9 and TRBJ1-2; D uncertain. The CDR3 is made up of 15 amino acids. Germline CDR1 SGDLS, CDR2 YYNGEE. Trimming took off 0 bases at V and 3 bases at J, with 12 bases between the two ends. CDR3 protein: CASSVGNPTDYGYTF. Here the CDR3 DNA reads TGTGCCAGCAGCGTAGGGAATCCTACAGACTATGGCTACACCTTC.

About this clone: Other DNA sequences in the sample encode the same CDR3. V and J are TRBV5-1 and TRBJ1-1; tentatively, D is TRBD1 (5 bases). V was clipped by 0 bases and J by 0 bases, with 12 bases between them. The CDR3 sequence is 16 residues long. Germline V gene lookup returns CDR1 SGHRS and CDR2 YFSETQ. The CDR3 DNA reads TGCGCCAGCAGCTTGGAACCTTCGGACATGAACACTGAAGCTTTCTTT. Translating it yields CASSLEPSDMNTEAFF. Full variable domain (missing parts from reference TRBV5-1 and TRBJ1-1): KAGVTQTPRYLIKTRGQQVTLSCSPISGHRSVSWYQQTPGQGLQFLFEYFSETQRNKGNFPGRFSGRQFSNSRSEMNVSTLELGDSALYLCASSLEPSDMNTEAFFGQGTRLTVV.

The V gene is TRBV2, the J gene TRBJ2-1, with a possible D match to TRBD1 (6 bases). The V end was cut by 7 bases, the J end by 0 bases, with 19 bases between. The CDR3 totals 17 residues. CDR1 SNHLY and CDR2 FYNNEI come from the germline V gene. CDR3 in DNA: TGTGCCAGCATTCGGACCGGGACACCGAGCTCCTACAATGAGCAGTTCTTC. Translated, it gives CASIRTGTPSSYNEQFF.

The V and J genes are TRBV20-1 and TRBJ1-2, with TRBD1 as a possible D gene (6 bases). The CDR3 runs to 11 residues. From germline, CDR1 is DFQATT and CDR2 SNEGSKA (reference sequence). The ends were cut back, 5 bases at V and 8 bases at J, with 12 bases in the middle. The CDR3 sequence is CSAGPQGGYTF. The CDR3 nucleotides read TGCAGTGCTGGGCCACAGGGAGGCTACACCTTC.

V and J are TRBV5-4 and TRBJ2-1; D is possibly TRBD2 (6 bases). With 0 bases removed from V and 10 bases from J, the gap between germline ends came to 8 bases. The length of the CDR3 is 12 residues. Germline V gives CDR1 SGHNT, CDR2 YYREEE (reference sequence). CDR3 loop: CASSLDAGEQFF. In DNA form, the CDR3 reads TGTGCCAGCAGCTTGGACGCGGGGGAGCAGTTCTTC.

The chain uses TRBV5-1 and TRBJ2-5; TRBD2 aligns across 10 bases. This CDR3 is built from 15 residues. The trim removed 4 bases at V and 2 bases at J, leaving 5 bases unmatched. CDR1 is SGHRS, CDR2 YFSETQ, per germline. The DNA for the CDR3 is TGCGCCAGCAGCAAACTAGCGGGGACGCAAGAGACCCAGTACTTC. It is translated as CASSKLAGTQETQYF.

This clone was counted a single time. The chain couples TRBV7-6 to TRBJ2-1; 9 bases agree with TRBD1. This CDR3 contains 16 residues. The junction had 5 bases not matched to a gene; V was cut back by 3 bases and J by 2 bases. In germline, CDR1 is SGHVS, CDR2 FNYEAQ. The CDR3 nucleotides are TGTGCCAGCAGCTTTCTACGGGACAGGGCCTACAATGAGCAGTTCTTC. This translates into CASSFLRDRAYNEQFF. Variable domain in full (rest from reference TRBV7-6 and TRBJ2-1): GAGVSQSPRYKVTKRGQDVALRCDPISGHVSLYWYRQALGQGPEFLTYFNYEAQQDKSGLPNDRFSAERPEGSISTLTIQRTEQRDSAMYRCASSFLRDRAYNEQFFGPGTRLTVL.

The J gene is TRBJ2-2, the V gene TRBV7-6; 7 nucleotides line up with TRBD2. CDR1 and CDR2 (germline): SGHVS, FNYEAQ. The CDR3 runs 15 residues. The J segment lost 5 bases and the V segment lost 3 bases, leaving 6 bases of the junction unmatched. The CDR3 DNA follows: TGTGCCAGCAGCTTCGTCCAGGGAGGGACCGGGGAGCTGTTTTTT. Protein sequence: CASSFVQGGTGELFF.

J is TRBJ2-7 and V is TRBV5-1, with TRBD2 identical over 7 bases. This CDR3 spans 14 amino acids. V was clipped by 0 bases and J by 1 base; unmatched bases: 1. Germline loops: CDR1 SGHRS, CDR2 YFSETQ. The CDR3 DNA reads as TGCGCCAGCAGCTTGGGGACTAGGTCCTACGAGCAGTACTTC. It yields the protein CASSLGTRSYEQYF. The entire variable domain, with the rest obtained from reference TRBV5-1 and TRBJ2-7, is as follows: KAGVTQTPRYLIKTRGQQVTLSCSPISGHRSVSWYQQTPGQGLQFLFEYFSETQRNKGNFPGRFSGRQFSNSRSEMNVSTLELGDSALYLCASSLGTRSYEQYFGPGTRLTVT.

This rearrangement joins TRBV10-3 to TRBJ1-1; D ambiguous. This CDR3 comprises 15 residues. The ends were cut back, 6 bases at V and 0 bases at J, with 14 bases in the middle. Germline loops: CDR1 ENHRY, CDR2 SYGVKD. The CDR3 here is CAISQASFLNTEAFF. CDR3 coding DNA: TGTGCCATCAGCCAGGCCTCTTTCCTGAACACTGAAGCTTTCTTT.

The gene calls are TRBV18 and TRBJ2-7; tentatively, D is TRBD1 (5 bases). Germline CDR1 reads KGHSH; CDR2 reads LQKENI. This CDR3 comprises 15 residues. Trimming cost V 2 bases and J 6 bases, with 17 bases left between them. In DNA form, the CDR3 reads TGTGCCAGCTCACCAGTGCAGGGTCCCCCTGGCGAGCAGTACTTC. It specifies CASSPVQGPPGEQYF.

The CDR3 sequence: CASSQSPQGNQPQHF. DNA for the CDR3: TGCGCCAGCAGTCAATCGCCGCAGGGCAATCAGCCCCAGCATTTT. This chain links TRBV23-1 with TRBJ1-5; D gene uncertain. TRBV23-1 is an open reading frame whose function is uncertain. Trimming took 0 bases from V and 2 from J, leaving 8 bases between them. CDR3 length equals 15 residues.

This clone showed up just once. The chain combines TRBV15 with TRBJ1-2, with 8 bases fitting TRBD1. The CDR3 loop spans 15 amino acids. From germline, CDR1 is LNHNV and CDR2 YYDKDF (reference sequence). V was clipped by 0 bases and J by 8 bases; unmatched bases: 8. The CDR3 nucleotides read TGTGCCACCAGCAGAGATATGCAGGGGGCGCAGGGCTACACCTTC. Amino acids: CATSRDMQGAQGYTF.

This rearrangement joins TRBV7-2 to TRBJ1-1; weak D call: TRBD1 (6 bases). From germline, CDR1 is SGHTA and CDR2 FQGNSA. V lost 1 base to trimming and J lost 11 bases, with 17 bases between them. The CDR3 length is 14 residues. The CDR3 nucleotides are TGTGCCAGCAGCTTAGGCGGCCAGGGGCACATGGCTTTCTTT. It is translated as CASSLGGQGHMAFF.